This TCR beta chain was recovered during a study of blood T cell repertoires in COVID-19. The age range of participants was about 18 to 89 years, with residence in about 25 US areas. Per the study methods: Amplification from reference gene primers served as the basis for estimated nucleated cell counts. Profiled with immunoSEQ multiplex PCR; TCRdb holds only in-frame clones, not every one. The DNA was the basis for D and trimming; V, J and clone size are from that table. The profile shows around 450,000 clones, about 90% of them singletons. This clonotype was obtained from a woman between 18 and 30 years old who had recovered from COVID-19. Source material: PBMCs or T cells enriched from blood (not recorded which).

CDR3 in DNA: TGTGCCAGCAGCCTACAGGGGGCCGATTCACCCCTCCACTTT. Encoded protein: CASSLQGADSPLHF. J is TRBJ1-6 and V is TRBV7-2; 9 bases fit TRBD1. The CDR3 spans 14 residues. Germline V gene sequence: CDR1 SGHTA, CDR2 FQGNSA. With V trimmed by 5 bases and J by 8 bases, 4 bases remained unmatched.